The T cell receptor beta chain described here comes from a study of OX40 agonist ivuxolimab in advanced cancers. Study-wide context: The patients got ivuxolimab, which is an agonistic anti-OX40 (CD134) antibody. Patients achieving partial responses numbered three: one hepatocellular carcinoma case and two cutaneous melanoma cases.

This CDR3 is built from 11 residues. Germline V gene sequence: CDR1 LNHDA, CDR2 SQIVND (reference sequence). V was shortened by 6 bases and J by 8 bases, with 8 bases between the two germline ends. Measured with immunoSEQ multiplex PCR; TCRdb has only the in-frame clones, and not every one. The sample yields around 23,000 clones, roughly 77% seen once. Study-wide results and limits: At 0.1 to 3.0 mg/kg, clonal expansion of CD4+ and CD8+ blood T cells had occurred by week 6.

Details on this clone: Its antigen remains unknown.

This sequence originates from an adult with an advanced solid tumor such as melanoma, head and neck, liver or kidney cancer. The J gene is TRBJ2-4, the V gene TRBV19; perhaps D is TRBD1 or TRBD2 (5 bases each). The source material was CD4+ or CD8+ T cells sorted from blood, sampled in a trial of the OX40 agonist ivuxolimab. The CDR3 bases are TGTGCCAGTAGGGTGGGGGACATTCAGTACTTC. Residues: CASRVGDIQYF.